Described below is a single T cell receptor beta chain sequence and its context. Its antigen is undetermined. This entry comes from a study of T cell responses to AZD1222 COVID-19 vaccine. Study context: Both about-4-week and about-12-week second-dose recipients were combined. Study-wide findings and caveats: It was only five to seven AZD1222 recipients who were seropositive at baseline. A mostly white British donor set with more females was recruited, and clonal diversity was possibly underestimated. Unmutated regions of variants are reportedly targeted by nearly half of spike-specific TCRs.

Germline V gene data show CDR1 as MGHRA and CDR2 as YSYEKL. The V end was cut by 4 bases, the J end by 4 bases, with 13 bases between. This CDR3 comprises 14 residues. The data were produced by immunoSEQ multiplex PCR, yet TCRdb's version contains in-frame clones alone and is incomplete. The data show under 100,000 clones, 90% to 95% seen once. The sequence was collected from an adult in good health. V usage is TRBV4-1 and J usage is TRBJ1-2, with D perhaps matching TRBD1 (6 bases). This material consisted of peripheral blood, taken on day 0 of AZD1222 vaccination. CDR3 residues: CASSPRTAGYGYTF. CDR3 coding DNA: TGCGCCAGCAGCCCCCGGACAGCTGGCTATGGCTACACCTTC.